This T cell receptor (beta chain) appears in the sequencing data of a study of shared clonotypes between healthy human individuals. Per germline, CDR1 SQVTM and CDR2 ANQGSEA. CDR3 length equals 13 residues. V lost 6 bases and J 2 bases, leaving 13 bases between the germline ends. Data came from immunoSEQ multiplex PCR; TCRdb stores just in-frame clones and leaves some out. The sample has about 690,000 clones, about 92% seen once. What was sequenced was memory CD8+ T cells from PBMCs. Subset denoted: CD45RO+ cells pooled with CCR7-negative TemRA cells. The source is a man aged 18 to 29 in good health. Some clones in this sample may be carry-over from other donors' samples. The chain uses TRBV29-1 and TRBJ1-2; weak D call: TRBD1 (6 bases). The CDR3 loop is CSVLGGANYGYTF. CDR3 bases: TGCAGCGTCCTCGGGGGGGCGAACTATGGCTACACCTTC.